This T cell receptor (beta chain) was obtained from a study of STAT5B mutations in CD4+ large granular lymphocyte leukemia. This was a survey-level run. Measured with immunoSEQ multiplex PCR; TCRdb has only the in-frame clones, and not every one. The data show about 38,000 clones, over 70% seen once. Germline CDR1 reads SEHNR; CDR2 reads FQNEAQ (reference sequence). CDR3 length equals 15 residues. Between the trimmed V and J ends, which lost 1 base and 5 bases, there was a span of 14 bases. Overall study results and limits: Without HLA matching, higher CD4+ than CD8+ T-LGLL clonality could reflect small sample size. Top patient clones used TRBV06 genes more often: 8/27 versus 2/35 in controls.

As for this clone: The antigen is not known.

The J gene is TRBJ1-1, the V gene TRBV7-9, with D unclear. The source of this sequence is a human donor in good health. The source material was CD4+ T cells from blood buffy coats. CDR3 sequence (DNA): TGTGCCAGCAGCTTAGTGGCCTTGCTGGGTACTGAAGCTTTCTTT. The encoded protein is CASSLVALLGTEAFF.